The entry below describes one T cell receptor (beta chain). Some clones are missing from TCRdb's copy, which holds only in-frame ones; the method was immunoSEQ multiplex PCR. This sample yields around 55,000 clones, of which around 84% are seen a single time; about a sixth belongs to the top ten. The source of the sample is a study of T cells in localized non-small cell lung cancer. Per germline, CDR1 SGHRS and CDR2 YFSETQ. The V end was cut by 0 bases, the J end by 8 bases, with 11 bases between. This CDR3 has 14 residues. Sequenced here: PBMCs, sampled before any cancer treatment. This clonotype was sampled from a female donor with stage II lung adenocarcinoma. This chain links TRBV5-1 with TRBJ1-4; a possible D gene is TRBD1 (6 bases). CDR3 DNA: TGCGCCAGCAGCTTGGAACAGGGTAACGAAAAACTGTTTTTT. It encodes CASSLEQGNEKLFF.